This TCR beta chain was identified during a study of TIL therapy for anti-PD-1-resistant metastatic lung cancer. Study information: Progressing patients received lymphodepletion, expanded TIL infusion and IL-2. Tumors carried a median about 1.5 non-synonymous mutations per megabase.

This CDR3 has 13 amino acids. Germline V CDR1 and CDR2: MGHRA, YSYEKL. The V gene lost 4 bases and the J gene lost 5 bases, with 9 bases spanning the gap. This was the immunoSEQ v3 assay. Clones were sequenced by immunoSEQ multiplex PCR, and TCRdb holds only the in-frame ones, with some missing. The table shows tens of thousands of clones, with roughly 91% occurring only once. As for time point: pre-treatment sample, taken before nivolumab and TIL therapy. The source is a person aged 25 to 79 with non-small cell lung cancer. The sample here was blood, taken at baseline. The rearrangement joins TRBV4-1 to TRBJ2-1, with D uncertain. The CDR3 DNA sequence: TGCGCCAGCAGCCTCGGACGAGACAATGAGCAGTTCTTC. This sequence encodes CASSLGRDNEQFF.